Following are 14 T cell receptor beta chains from one sample sequenced in a study of T cell changes during pregnancy in multiple sclerosis. The table came from immunoSEQ multiplex PCR; TCRdb's copy has only in-frame clones and leaves some out. The sample yields 58,000 or so clones, 92% seen once. The material sequenced was CD4+ T cells from peripheral blood mononuclear cells, taken in the third trimester of pregnancy. The receptors were sampled from a female donor with multiple sclerosis, enrolled in a pregnancy study.

The chain carries TRBV11-2 and TRBJ2-6; 7 positions agree with TRBD1. CDR1 is SGHAT, CDR2 FQNNGV, per germline. The CDR3 totals 17 residues. J gave up 4 bases and V 4 bases, and 10 bases lay outside the gene matches. In DNA form, the CDR3 reads TGTGCCAGCAGCTCCCTAACAGGGGAATCGGGGGCCAACGTCCTGACTTTC. Amino acid sequence: CASSSLTGESGANVLTF.

The rearrangement links TRBV29-1 to TRBJ2-5, with D possibly TRBD1 on 6 matching bases. V was cut by 4 bases and J by 7 bases, with 13 bases left in between. Germline V gene data show CDR1 as SQVTM and CDR2 as ANQGSEA. The CDR3 contains 12 residues. CDR3 in DNA: TGCAGCGTTGGCAGCAGGGGTCGGACCCAGTACTTC. Translating gives CSVGSRGRTQYF.

The gene calls are TRBV15 and TRBJ1-2, with D maybe TRBD1 (5 bases). V lost 4 bases and J lost 3, with 12 bases in between. The CDR3 is 14 amino acids. Germline V gives CDR1 LNHNV, CDR2 YYDKDF (reference sequence). The CDR3 region has the DNA TGTGCCACCAGCATATCGGGGGAATACTATGGCTACACCTTC. This gives the protein CATSISGEYYGYTF.

This clone came up once. The CDR3 nucleotides read TGTGCCAGCTCACCACAGGTTAGCGGCACCGGGGAGCTGTTTTTT. It codes for CASSPQVSGTGELFF. The chain recombines TRBV18 with TRBJ2-2; weak D call: TRBD2 (6 bases). The CDR3 loop spans 15 amino acids. CDR1 KGHSH and CDR2 LQKENI come from the germline V gene. The ends were cut back, 1 base at V and 4 bases at J, with 10 bases in the middle.

This clone appeared once. One end of the junction does not line up with germline, which may come from a read error. The V call is TRBV6-5, the J call TRBJ1-2; D ambiguous. The germline CDR1 and CDR2 sequences are MNHEY and SVGAGI. The CDR3 totals 12 residues. The CDR3: CASSNRGPKIIF. In nucleotides, the CDR3 is TGTGCCAGCAGTAACCGCGGGCCTAAGATCATCTTC.

DNA for the CDR3: TGCGCCAGCAGCTCGATTACGGGGACAGATACGCAGTATTTT. This sequence encodes CASSSITGTDTQYF. This rearrangement joins TRBV5-1 to TRBJ2-3; TRBD2 might be the D (5 bases). The CDR3 runs to 14 residues. With 3 bases removed from V and 3 bases from J, the gap between germline ends came to 11 bases. The germline gives CDR1 SGHRS, CDR2 YFSETQ.

The V call is TRBV15, the J call TRBJ2-7; 7 positions match TRBD2. Germline assignment: CDR1 LNHNV and CDR2 YYDKDF (reference sequence). After removal of 8 bases from V and 2 bases from J, the junction contained 9 bases not matched to a gene. This CDR3 region has 14 residues. CDR3 sequence reads: CATGVGGEPYEQYF. As DNA, the CDR3 is TGTGCCACCGGTGTGGGGGGGGAACCCTACGAGCAGTACTTC. Looking up the rest from reference TRBV15 and TRBJ2-7 gives the full variable domain: DAMVIQNPRYQVTQFGKPVTLSCSQTLNHNVMYWYQQKSSQAPKLLFHYYDKDFNNEADTPDNFQSRRPNTSFCFLDIRSPGLGDTAMYLCATGVGGEPYEQYFGPGTRLTVT.

This clone was seen a handful of times. This chain connects TRBV30 to TRBJ1-1; no clear D. The length of the CDR3 is 12 residues. Trimming pared 7 bases from V and 9 bases from J, leaving 18 bases between. Germline CDR1 is GTSNPN and CDR2 is SVGIG (reference sequence). DNA of the CDR3: TGTGCCTCCCAGGAGGGAAGTTTGAAAGCTTTCTTT. Protein product: CASQEGSLKAFF. The full variable domain, with the rest looked up from reference TRBV30 and TRBJ1-1, is SQTIHQWPATLVQPVGSPLSLECTVEGTSNPNLYWYRQAAGRGLQLLFYSVGIGQISSEVPQNLSASRPQDRQFILSSKKLLLSDSGFYLCASQEGSLKAFFGQGTRLTVV.

This clone was observed a single time. V gene TRBV10-3 combines with J gene TRBJ1-4; 9 bases are shared with TRBD1. This CDR3 is built from 17 residues. From germline, CDR1 is ENHRY and CDR2 SYGVKD. Trimming at V came to 10 bases and at J to 7 bases, leaving 19 bases not matched to a gene. The CDR3: CATTSGQGFGQSEKLFF. Here the CDR3 DNA reads TGTGCCACCACGTCGGGACAGGGATTTGGGCAAAGTGAAAAACTGTTTTTT.

The chain couples TRBV7-9 to TRBJ2-7, with D unclear. The germline gives CDR1 SEHNR, CDR2 FQNEAQ (reference sequence). Trimming removed 5 bases from V and 3 bases from J, with 5 bases in between. The CDR3 is 11 residues long. The CDR3: CASSSLYEQYF. In DNA form, the CDR3 reads TGTGCCAGCAGCAGCCTCTACGAGCAGTACTTC.

This rearrangement joins TRBV27 to TRBJ2-5; tentative D call: TRBD1 (5 bases). Germline V gene data show CDR1 as MNHEY and CDR2 as SMNVEV (reference sequence). The V gene lost 0 bases and the J gene lost 0 bases, with 8 bases spanning the gap. The CDR3 spans 15 residues. CDR3 nucleotide sequence: TGTGCCAGCAGTTTATCGCAGGGTTACCAAGAGACCCAGTACTTC. Translated, it gives CASSLSQGYQETQYF.

This clone appeared a single time. The chain links TRBV6-5 to TRBJ2-6, with a possible D match to TRBD2 (5 bases). Trimming shortened V by 0 bases and J by 0 bases, and 6 bases separated the two germline ends. The germline gives CDR1 MNHEY, CDR2 SVGAGI. The CDR3 length is 16 residues. This CDR3 is CASSYSEVSGANVLTF. In DNA, the CDR3 is TGTGCCAGCAGTTACTCGGAGGTCTCTGGGGCCAACGTCCTGACTTTC.

The rearrangement joins TRBV19 to TRBJ1-1; D is unclear. The CDR3 has 18 residues. The V end was cut by 4 bases, the J end by 1 base, with 22 bases between. The V gene's germline CDR1 is LNHDA and CDR2 SQIVND (reference sequence). The CDR3 DNA sequence: TGTGCCAGTAGTAGGCGGCCGCGCGGGTATGTGGGGAACACTGAAGCTTTCTTT. Its protein product is CASSRRPRGYVGNTEAFF.

The V and J genes are TRBV6-5 and TRBJ1-4; D ambiguous. Germline V gene lookup returns CDR1 MNHEY and CDR2 SVGAGI. The CDR3 has 14 amino acids. V was cut by 7 bases and J by 8 bases, with 17 bases left in between. The CDR3 protein is CASTPGGGWEKLFF. For the CDR3, the DNA is TGTGCCAGCACCCCCGGAGGAGGATGGGAAAAACTGTTTTTT.